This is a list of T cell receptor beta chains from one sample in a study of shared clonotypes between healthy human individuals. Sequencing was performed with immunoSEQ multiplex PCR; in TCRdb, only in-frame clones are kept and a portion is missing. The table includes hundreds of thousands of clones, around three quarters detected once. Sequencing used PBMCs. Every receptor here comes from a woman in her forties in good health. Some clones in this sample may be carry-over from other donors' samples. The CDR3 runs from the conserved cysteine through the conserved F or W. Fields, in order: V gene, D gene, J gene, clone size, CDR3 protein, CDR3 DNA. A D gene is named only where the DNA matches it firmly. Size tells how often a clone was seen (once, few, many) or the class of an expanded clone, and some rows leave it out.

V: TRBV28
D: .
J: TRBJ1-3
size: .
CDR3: CASSSRASGTIYF
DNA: TGTGCCAGCAGTTCCCGGGCGTCAGGCACCATATATTTT

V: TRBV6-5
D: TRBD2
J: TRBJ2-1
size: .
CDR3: CASSPGRGTYNEQFF
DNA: TGTGCCAGCAGCCCAGGGAGGGGAACCTACAATGAGCAGTTCTTC

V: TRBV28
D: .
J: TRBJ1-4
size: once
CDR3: CASRGQSEKLFF
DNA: TGTGCCAGCAGGGGTCAGAGTGAAAAACTGTTTTTT

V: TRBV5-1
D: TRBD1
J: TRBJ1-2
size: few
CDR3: CASSPETGGTQYGYTF
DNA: TGCGCCAGCAGCCCCGAGACAGGGGGAACCCAATATGGCTACACCTTC

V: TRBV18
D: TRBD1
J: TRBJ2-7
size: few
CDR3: CASGQGMGEQYF
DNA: TGTGCCAGCGGACAGGGGATGGGCGAGCAGTACTTC

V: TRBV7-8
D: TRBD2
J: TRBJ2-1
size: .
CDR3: CASSPFGGSSYNEQFF
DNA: TGTGCCAGCAGCCCCTTTGGCGGGAGCTCCTACAATGAGCAGTTCTTC

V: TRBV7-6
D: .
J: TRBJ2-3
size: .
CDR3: CASSLVGTAADTQYF
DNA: TGTGCCAGCAGCTTAGTAGGGACCGCAGCAGATACGCAGTATTTT

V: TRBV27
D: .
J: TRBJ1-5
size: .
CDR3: CASSLMAGASQPQHF
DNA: TGTGCCAGCAGCCTAATGGCAGGGGCGTCTCAGCCCCAGCATTTT

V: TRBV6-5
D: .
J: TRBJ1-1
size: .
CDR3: CASSFGPTEAFF
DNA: TGTGCCAGCAGTTTTGGACCAACTGAAGCTTTCTTT

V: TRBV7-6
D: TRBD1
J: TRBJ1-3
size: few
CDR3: CASSSTLGTAGNTIYF
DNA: TGTGCCAGCAGCTCAACACTTGGGACAGCTGGAAACACCATATATTTT

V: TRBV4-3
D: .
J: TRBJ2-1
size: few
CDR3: CASSQDHSGYNEQFF
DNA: TGCGCCAGCAGCCAAGATCACTCGGGGTACAATGAGCAGTTCTTC

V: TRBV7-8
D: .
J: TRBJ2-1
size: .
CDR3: CASSVSRGGYNEQFF
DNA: TGTGCCAGCAGCGTTTCGCGGGGCGGCTACAATGAGCAGTTCTTC

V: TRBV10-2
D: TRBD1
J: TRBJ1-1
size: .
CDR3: CASSDFFWDQGENTEAFF
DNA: TGCGCCAGCAGCGACTTCTTCTGGGACCAGGGGGAGAACACTGAAGCTTTCTTT

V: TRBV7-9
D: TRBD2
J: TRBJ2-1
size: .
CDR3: CASSPRGGSLYNEQFF
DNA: TGTGCCAGCAGCCCTCGAGGCGGGAGCCTCTACAATGAGCAGTTCTTC

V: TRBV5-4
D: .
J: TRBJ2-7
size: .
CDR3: CASSFGIYEQYF
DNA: TGTGCCAGCAGCTTCGGAATCTACGAGCAGTACTTC

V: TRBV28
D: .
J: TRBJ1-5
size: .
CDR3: CASSMTGNQPQHF
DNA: TGTGCCAGCAGTATGACCGGCAATCAGCCCCAGCATTTT

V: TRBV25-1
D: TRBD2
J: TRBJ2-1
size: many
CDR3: CASSDSGSYNEQFF
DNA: TGTGCCAGCAGTGATAGCGGGAGCTACAATGAGCAGTTCTTC

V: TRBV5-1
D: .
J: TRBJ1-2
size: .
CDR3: CASSSSTDGTSGYTF
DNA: TGCGCCAGCAGCTCCTCGACAGATGGAACTTCTGGCTACACCTTC

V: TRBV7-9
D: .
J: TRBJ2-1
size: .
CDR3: CASSLGYNEQFF
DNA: TGTGCCAGCAGCTTAGGATACAATGAGCAGTTCTTC

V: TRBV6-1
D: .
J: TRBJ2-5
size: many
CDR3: CASIRAFSETQYF
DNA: TGTGCCAGCATTCGGGCATTTTCCGAGACCCAGTACTTC

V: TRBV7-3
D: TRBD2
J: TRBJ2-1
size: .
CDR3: CASSLAGGRANEQFF
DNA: TGTGCCAGCAGCTTAGCGGGAGGAAGAGCCAATGAGCAGTTCTTC

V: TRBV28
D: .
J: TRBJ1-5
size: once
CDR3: CASSLAGQNNQPQHF
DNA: TGTGCCAGCAGTTTGGCCGGACAGAACAATCAGCCCCAGCATTTT

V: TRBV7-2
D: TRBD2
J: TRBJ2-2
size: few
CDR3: CASSLRGGRNTGELFF
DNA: TGTGCCAGCAGCTTAAGGGGAGGGCGTAACACCGGGGAGCTGTTTTTT

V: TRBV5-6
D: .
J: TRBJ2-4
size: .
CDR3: CASSPGGIGLAKNIQYF
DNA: TGTGCCAGCAGCCCCGGCGGGATCGGCCTAGCCAAAAACATTCAGTACTTC

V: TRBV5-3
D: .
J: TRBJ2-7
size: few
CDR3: CARSCHSPSSVEQYF
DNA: TGTGCCAGAAGCTGTCACAGTCCGAGCAGTGTCGAGCAGTACTTC

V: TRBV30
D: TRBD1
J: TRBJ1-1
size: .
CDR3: CACIDRGGAEAFF
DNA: TGTGCCTGTATCGACAGGGGAGGCGCTGAAGCTTTCTTT

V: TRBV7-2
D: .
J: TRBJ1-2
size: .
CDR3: CASSLVATELGYTF
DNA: TGTGCCAGCAGCTTAGTTGCCACCGAATTGGGCTACACCTTC

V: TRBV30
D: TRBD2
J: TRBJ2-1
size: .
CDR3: CAWALAGGVNEQFF
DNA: TGTGCCTGGGCACTAGCGGGAGGGGTCAATGAGCAGTTCTTC

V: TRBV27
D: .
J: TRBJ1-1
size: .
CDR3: CASSLHENTEAFF
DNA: TGTGCCAGCAGTTTACATGAGAACACTGAAGCTTTCTTT

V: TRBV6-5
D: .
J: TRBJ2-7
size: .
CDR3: CASSTSFEYEQYF
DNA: TGTGCCAGCAGTACTTCTTTTGAGTACGAGCAGTACTTC

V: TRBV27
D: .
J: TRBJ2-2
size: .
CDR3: CASSPLWGGELFF
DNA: TGTGCCAGCAGTCCCCTGTGGGGCGGGGAGCTGTTTTTT

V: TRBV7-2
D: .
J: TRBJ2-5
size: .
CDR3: CASSLPWVAVQETQYF
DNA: TGTGCCAGCAGCTTACCGTGGGTAGCGGTACAAGAGACCCAGTACTTC